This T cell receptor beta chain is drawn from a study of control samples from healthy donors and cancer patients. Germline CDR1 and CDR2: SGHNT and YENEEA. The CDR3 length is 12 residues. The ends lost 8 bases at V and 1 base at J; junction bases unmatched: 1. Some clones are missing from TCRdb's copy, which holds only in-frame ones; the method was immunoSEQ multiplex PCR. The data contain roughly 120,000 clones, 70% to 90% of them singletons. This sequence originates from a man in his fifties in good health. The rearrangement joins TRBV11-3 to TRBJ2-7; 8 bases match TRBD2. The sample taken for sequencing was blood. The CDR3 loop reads CASREGSYEQYF. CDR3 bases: TGTGCCAGCCGGGAGGGATCCTACGAGCAGTACTTC.